This TCR beta chain emerged from a study of cytomegalovirus exposure and HLA in healthy donors. Trimming removed 2 bases from V and 2 bases from J, with 5 bases in between. CDR1 and CDR2 (germline): WNHNN, SYGVQD (reference sequence). This CDR3 contains 13 residues. PCR employed 60 Vbeta and 13 Jbeta primers. Profiled with immunoSEQ multiplex PCR; TCRdb holds only in-frame clones, not every one. The sample records approximately 140,000 clones, approximately 71% being singletons. On this clone itself: Its antigen remains unidentified.

Study outcomes and limitations: Reported performance of the classifier showed diagnosis of cytomegalovirus status with high specificity and sensitivity. Productive rates of about 90% or about 30% were seen for most TCR beta V segments in an earlier analysis.

V is TRBV10-1 and J is TRBJ2-3, with D unclear. Sequences were obtained from PBMCs. The receptor was isolated from a woman aged 60 to 75 in good health and CMV-seronegative. CDR3 amino acids: CASSEQITDTQYF. The DNA of the CDR3 is TGCGCCAGCAGTGAGCAGATCACAGATACGCAGTATTTT.